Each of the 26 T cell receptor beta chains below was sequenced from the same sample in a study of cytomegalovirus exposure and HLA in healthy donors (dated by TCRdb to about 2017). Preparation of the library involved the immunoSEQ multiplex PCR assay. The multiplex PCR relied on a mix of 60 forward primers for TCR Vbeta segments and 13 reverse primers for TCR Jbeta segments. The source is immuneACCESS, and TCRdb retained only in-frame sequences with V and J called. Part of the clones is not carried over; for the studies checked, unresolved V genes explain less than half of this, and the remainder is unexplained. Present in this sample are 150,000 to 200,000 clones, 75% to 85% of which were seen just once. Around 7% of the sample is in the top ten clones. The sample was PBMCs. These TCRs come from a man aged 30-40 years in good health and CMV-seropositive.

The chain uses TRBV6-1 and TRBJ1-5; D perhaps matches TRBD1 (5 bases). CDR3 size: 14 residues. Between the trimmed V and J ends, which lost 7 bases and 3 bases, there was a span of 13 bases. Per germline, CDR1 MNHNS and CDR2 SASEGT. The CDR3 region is CASTQGLSNQPQHF. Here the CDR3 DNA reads TGTGCCAGCACCCAGGGACTCTCCAATCAGCCCCAGCATTTT.

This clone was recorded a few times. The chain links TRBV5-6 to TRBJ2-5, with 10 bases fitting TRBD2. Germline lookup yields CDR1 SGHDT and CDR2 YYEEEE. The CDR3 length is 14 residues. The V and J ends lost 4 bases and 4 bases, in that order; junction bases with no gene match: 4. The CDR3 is CASSPLAGPETQYF. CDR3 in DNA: TGTGCCAGCAGCCCACTAGCGGGGCCAGAGACCCAGTACTTC.

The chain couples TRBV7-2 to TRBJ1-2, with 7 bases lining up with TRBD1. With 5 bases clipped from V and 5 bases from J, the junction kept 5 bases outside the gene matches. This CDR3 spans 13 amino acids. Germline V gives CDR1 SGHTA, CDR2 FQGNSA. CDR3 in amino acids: CASSPDRVYGYTF. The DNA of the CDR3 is TGTGCCAGCAGCCCAGACAGGGTGTATGGCTACACCTTC.

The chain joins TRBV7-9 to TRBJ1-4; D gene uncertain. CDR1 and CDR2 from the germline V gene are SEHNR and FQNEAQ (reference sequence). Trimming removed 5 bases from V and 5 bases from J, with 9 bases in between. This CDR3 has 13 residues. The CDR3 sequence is CASSATENEKLFF. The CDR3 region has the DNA TGTGCCAGCAGCGCCACAGAGAATGAAAAACTGTTTTTT. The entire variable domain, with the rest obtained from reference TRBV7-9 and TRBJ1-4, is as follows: DTGVSQNPRHKITKRGQNVTFRCDPISEHNRLYWYRQTLGQGPEFLTYFQNEAQLEKSRLLSDRFSAERPKGSFSTLEIQRTEQGDSAMYLCASSATENEKLFFGSGTQLSVL.

In DNA, the CDR3 is TGTGCCAGCAGAGCGGGAGGGCCCGGGGAGCTGTTTTTT. Its translation is CASRAGGPGELFF. The chain has TRBV2 and TRBJ2-2; 10 bases agree with TRBD2. The CDR3 contains 13 residues. Germline-derived CDR1 and CDR2 are SNHLY and FYNNEI. The trim removed 6 bases at V and 6 bases at J, leaving 1 base unmatched.

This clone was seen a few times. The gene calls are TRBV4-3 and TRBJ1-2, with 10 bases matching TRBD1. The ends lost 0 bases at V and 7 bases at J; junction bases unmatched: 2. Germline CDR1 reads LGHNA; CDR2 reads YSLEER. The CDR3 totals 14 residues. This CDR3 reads CASSQEGQGFGYTF. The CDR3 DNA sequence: TGCGCCAGCAGCCAAGAGGGACAGGGGTTTGGCTACACCTTC.

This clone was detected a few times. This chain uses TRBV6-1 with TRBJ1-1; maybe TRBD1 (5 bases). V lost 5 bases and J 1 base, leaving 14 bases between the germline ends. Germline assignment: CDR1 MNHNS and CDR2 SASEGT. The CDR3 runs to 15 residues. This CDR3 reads CASSRARGPNTEAFF. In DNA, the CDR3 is TGTGCCAGCAGTAGGGCGCGGGGCCCGAACACTGAAGCTTTCTTT.

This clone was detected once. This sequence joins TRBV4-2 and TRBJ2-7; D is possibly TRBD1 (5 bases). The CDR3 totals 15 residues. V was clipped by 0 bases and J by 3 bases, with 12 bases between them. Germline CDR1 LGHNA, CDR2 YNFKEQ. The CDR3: CASSQEGRGVYEQYF. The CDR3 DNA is TGTGCCAGCAGCCAAGAAGGAAGGGGTGTCTACGAGCAGTACTTC.

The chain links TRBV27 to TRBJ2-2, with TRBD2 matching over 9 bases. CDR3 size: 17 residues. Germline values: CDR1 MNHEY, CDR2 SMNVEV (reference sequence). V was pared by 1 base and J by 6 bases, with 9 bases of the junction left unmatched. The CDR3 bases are TGTGCCAGCAGTTTATTGTATCCTAGCGGGAAGTCCGGGGAGCTGTTTTTT. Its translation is CASSLLYPSGKSGELFF.

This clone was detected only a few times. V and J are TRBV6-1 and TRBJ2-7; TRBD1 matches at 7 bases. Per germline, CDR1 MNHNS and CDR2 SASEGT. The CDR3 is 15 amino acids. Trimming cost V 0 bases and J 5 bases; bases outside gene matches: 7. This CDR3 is CASSEAETGAHEQYF. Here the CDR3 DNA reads TGTGCCAGCAGTGAAGCGGAAACAGGGGCTCACGAGCAGTACTTC.

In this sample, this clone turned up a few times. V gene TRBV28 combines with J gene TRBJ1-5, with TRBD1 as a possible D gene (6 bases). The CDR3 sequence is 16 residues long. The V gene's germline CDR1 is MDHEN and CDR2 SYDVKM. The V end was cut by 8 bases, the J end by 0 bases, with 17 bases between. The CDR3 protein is CASSPGGRDSNQPQHF. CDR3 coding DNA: TGTGCCAGCTCTCCTGGGGGCAGAGATAGCAATCAGCCCCAGCATTTT.

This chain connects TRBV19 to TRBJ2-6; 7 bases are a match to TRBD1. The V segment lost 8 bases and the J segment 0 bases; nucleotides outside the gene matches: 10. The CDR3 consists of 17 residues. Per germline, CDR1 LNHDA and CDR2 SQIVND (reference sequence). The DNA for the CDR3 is TGTGCCAGTGGTCGGGGACAGTTCTCCTCTGGGGCCAACGTCCTGACTTTC. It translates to CASGRGQFSSGANVLTF.

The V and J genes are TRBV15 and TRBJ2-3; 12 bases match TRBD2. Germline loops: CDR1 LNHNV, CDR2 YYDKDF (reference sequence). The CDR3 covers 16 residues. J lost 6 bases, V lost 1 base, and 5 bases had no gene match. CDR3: CATSRASGRAFDTQYF. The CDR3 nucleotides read TGTGCCACCAGCAGAGCTAGCGGGAGGGCTTTTGATACGCAGTATTTT.

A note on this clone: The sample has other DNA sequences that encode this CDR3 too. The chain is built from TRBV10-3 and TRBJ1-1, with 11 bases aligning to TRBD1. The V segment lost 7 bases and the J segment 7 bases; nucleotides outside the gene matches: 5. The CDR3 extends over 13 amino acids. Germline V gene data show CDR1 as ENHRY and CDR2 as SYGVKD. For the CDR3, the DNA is TGTGCCATCAAGGGACAGGGGGTTAGTGAAGCTTTCTTT. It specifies CAIKGQGVSEAFF.

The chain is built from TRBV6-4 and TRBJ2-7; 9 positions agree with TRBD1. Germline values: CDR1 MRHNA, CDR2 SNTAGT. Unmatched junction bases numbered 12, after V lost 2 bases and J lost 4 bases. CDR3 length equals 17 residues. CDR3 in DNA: TGTGCCAGCAGTGACGTAAAAGGACAGGGGAAGGCATACGAGCAGTACTTC. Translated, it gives CASSDVKGQGKAYEQYF.

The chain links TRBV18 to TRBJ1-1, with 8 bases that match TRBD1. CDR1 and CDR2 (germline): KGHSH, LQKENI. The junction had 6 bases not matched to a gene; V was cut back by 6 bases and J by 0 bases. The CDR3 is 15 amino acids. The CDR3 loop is CASSPGQGVNTEAFF. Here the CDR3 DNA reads TGTGCCAGCTCGCCCGGACAGGGAGTGAACACTGAAGCTTTCTTT.

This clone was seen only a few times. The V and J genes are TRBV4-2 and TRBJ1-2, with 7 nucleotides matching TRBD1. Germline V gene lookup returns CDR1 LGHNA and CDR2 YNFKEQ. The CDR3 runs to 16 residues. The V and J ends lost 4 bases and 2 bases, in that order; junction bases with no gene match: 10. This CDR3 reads CASSRDGGGVNYGYTF. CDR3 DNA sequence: TGTGCCAGCAGCCGGGATGGAGGGGGCGTAAACTATGGCTACACCTTC.

The CDR3, as DNA: TGCGCCAGCAGTCAATCCACCTGGGGGGACAGCCCTATCCATAGCAATCAGCCCCAGCATTTT. Translation: CASSQSTWGDSPIHSNQPQHF. The chain has TRBV23-1 and TRBJ1-5; 7 nucleotides line up with TRBD1. TRBV23-1 is assigned to the ORF class and has an uncertain function. V trimming: 0 bases; J trimming: 0 bases; junction bases outside the gene matches: 17. This CDR3 region has 21 residues.

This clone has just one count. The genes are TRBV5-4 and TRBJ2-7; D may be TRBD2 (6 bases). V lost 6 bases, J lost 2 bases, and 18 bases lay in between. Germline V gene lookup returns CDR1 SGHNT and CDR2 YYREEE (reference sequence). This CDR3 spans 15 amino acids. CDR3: CASNIMGTSPYEQYF. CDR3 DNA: TGTGCCAGCAACATTATGGGGACTTCACCCTACGAGCAGTACTTC.

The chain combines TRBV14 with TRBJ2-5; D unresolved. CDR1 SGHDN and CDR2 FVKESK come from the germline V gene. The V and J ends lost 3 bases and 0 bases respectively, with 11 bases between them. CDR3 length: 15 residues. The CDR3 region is CASSHSSVYQETQYF. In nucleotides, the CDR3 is TGTGCCAGCAGCCACTCCTCAGTGTACCAAGAGACCCAGTACTTC. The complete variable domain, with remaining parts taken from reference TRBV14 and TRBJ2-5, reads EAGVTQFPSHSVIEKGQTVTLRCDPISGHDNLYWYRRVMGKEIKFLLHFVKESKQDESGMPNNRFLAERTGGTYSTLKVQPAELEDSGVYFCASSHSSVYQETQYFGPGTRLLVL.

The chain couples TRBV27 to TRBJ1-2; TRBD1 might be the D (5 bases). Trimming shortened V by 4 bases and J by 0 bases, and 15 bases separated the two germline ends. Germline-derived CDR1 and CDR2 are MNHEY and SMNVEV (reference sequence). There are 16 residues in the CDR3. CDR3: CASSSSGHSANYGYTF. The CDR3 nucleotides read TGTGCCAGCAGTTCCTCCGGACATTCAGCTAACTATGGCTACACCTTC.

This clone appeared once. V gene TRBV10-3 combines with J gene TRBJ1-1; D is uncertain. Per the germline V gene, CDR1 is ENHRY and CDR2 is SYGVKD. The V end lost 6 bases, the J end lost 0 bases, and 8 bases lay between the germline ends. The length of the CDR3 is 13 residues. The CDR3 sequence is CAIRADLNTEAFF. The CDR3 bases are TGTGCCATCAGGGCTGATTTGAACACTGAAGCTTTCTTT.

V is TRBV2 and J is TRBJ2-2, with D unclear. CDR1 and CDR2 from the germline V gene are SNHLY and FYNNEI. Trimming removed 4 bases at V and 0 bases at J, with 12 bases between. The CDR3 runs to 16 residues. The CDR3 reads CASSGTAGANTGELFF. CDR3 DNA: TGTGCCAGCAGTGGAACGGCAGGCGCGAACACCGGGGAGCTGTTTTTT.

The CDR3 protein is CASSPNGQQETQYF. The DNA of the CDR3 is TGTGCCAGCAGCCCTAACGGACAGCAAGAGACCCAGTACTTC. This rearrangement joins TRBV14 to TRBJ2-5; D possibly corresponds to TRBD1 (6 bases). CDR1 and CDR2 (germline): SGHDN, FVKESK. Trimming took 4 bases from V and 2 from J, leaving 11 bases between them. The CDR3 length is 14 residues.

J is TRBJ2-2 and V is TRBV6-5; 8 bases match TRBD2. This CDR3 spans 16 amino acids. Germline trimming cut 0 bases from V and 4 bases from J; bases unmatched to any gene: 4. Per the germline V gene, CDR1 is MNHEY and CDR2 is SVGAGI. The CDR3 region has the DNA TGTGCCAGCAGTTACTCATCTAGCGGGCTCACCGGGGAGCTGTTTTTT. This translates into CASSYSSSGLTGELFF.

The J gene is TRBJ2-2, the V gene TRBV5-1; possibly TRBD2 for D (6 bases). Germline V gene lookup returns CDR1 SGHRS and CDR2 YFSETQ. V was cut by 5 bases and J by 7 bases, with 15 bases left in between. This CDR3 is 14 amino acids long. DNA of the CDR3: TGCGCCAGCAGTATGGAGGGCATGCACGGGGAGCTGTTTTTT. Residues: CASSMEGMHGELFF. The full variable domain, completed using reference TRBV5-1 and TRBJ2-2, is KAGVTQTPRYLIKTRGQQVTLSCSPISGHRSVSWYQQTPGQGLQFLFEYFSETQRNKGNFPGRFSGRQFSNSRSEMNVSTLELGDSALYLCASSMEGMHGELFFGEGSRLTVL.